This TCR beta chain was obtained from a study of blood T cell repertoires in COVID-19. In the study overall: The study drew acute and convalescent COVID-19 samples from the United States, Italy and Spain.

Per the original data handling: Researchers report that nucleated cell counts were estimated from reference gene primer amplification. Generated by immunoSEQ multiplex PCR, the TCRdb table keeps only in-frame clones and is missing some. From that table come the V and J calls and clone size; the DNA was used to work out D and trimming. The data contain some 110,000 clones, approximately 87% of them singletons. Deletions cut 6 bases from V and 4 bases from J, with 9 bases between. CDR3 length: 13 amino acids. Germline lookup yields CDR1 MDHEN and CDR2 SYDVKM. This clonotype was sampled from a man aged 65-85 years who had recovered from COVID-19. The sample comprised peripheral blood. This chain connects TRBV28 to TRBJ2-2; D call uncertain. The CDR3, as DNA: TGTGCCAGCAGGCGCGAGCCCACCGGGGAGCTGTTTTTT. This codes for CASRREPTGELFF.